This TCR beta chain is drawn from a study of regulatory T cells in long-lasting Graves disease. At the level of the study: Graves' patients, diagnosed recently, had received antithyroid drugs under 3 months.

This clonotype came up many times. The time point denotes: newly diagnosed GD, antithyroid drugs for less than 3 months. Preparation of the TCR library used RNA extracted from PBMCs. Arm-PCR with iRepertoire HTBI primers amplified the CDR3 regions for these TCR beta libraries. TCRdb independently ran MiXCR on the multiplex PCR reads; one entry per CDR3 protein. Of about 440,000 distinct CDR3 sequences detected, 16% appear once; the ten largest clones hold around 10%. The same sample was also studied in work on T cells in Graves' hyperthyroidism and ophthalmopathy.

Specimen: peripheral blood mononuclear cells (PBMCs), collected at new diagnosis, from a patient treated with antithyroid drugs. The source of this sequence is a woman in her twenties or thirties with Graves disease.

The CDR3 DNA reads TGTGCCAGCAGCCGTGAGGTTCCAGGGGGCATTAATGAAAAACTGTTTTTT. This codes for CASSREVPGGINEKLFF. The V gene is TRBV3-1, the J gene TRBJ1-4; 8 nucleotides match TRBD1. There are 17 residues in the CDR3. Looked up from germline, CDR1 is LGHDT and CDR2 is YNNKEL (reference sequence). J gave up 4 bases and V 4 bases, and 11 bases lay outside the gene matches.